The clone carrying this T cell receptor (beta chain) was recorded once. As yet, its antigen is unknown. The PCR was carried out with 60 Vbeta primers and 13 Jbeta primers. Some clones are missing from TCRdb's copy, which holds only in-frame ones; the method was immunoSEQ multiplex PCR. The sample includes around 220,000 clones, roughly 80% seen only once; the top ten take about 0.23%. These data belong to a study of cytomegalovirus exposure and HLA in healthy donors. As for the study in general: Approximately 180 million T cells yielded approximately 100 million unique TCR beta sequences, as an earlier analysis found. Study-wide points: A few CMV-associated chains proved CMV antigen-specific in vitro.

Material for sequencing was PBMCs. This receptor was identified in a girl aged 2 to 10 in good health and CMV-seronegative.

The CDR3 DNA is TGCGCCAGCAGCCCAGGGTCTGCACGATTAACTTATGGCTACACCTTC. Translating it yields CASSPGSARLTYGYTF. The chain has TRBV4-1 and TRBJ1-2; possible D gene TRBD1, 5 bases. CDR1 and CDR2 (germline): MGHRA, YSYEKL. CDR3 length: 16 amino acids. V dropped 4 bases and J dropped 5 bases, with 20 bases sitting between them.